The 27 T cell receptor beta chains below come from one sample, sequenced in a study of a mutant IDH1 vaccine in newly diagnosed glioma. The time point is: baseline, week 1 (first vaccination visit). Treatment defined: pre-vaccination baseline after standard-of-care therapy. Libraries were prepared by immunoSEQ multiplex PCR; TCRdb keeps only in-frame clonotypes and omits some of them. Found here are about 98,000 clones, approximately 90% of them singletons; the top ten hold roughly 0.58%. The specimen comprised PBMCs, sampled from a glioma patient treated with radiotherapy, temozolomide or both. Receptors were obtained from a woman aged 50 to 60 with glioma.

This chain links TRBV5-1 with TRBJ1-4, with TRBD1 matching 7 bases. J lost 6 bases, V lost 4 bases, and 9 bases had no gene match. The CDR3 length is 15 residues. Germline CDR1 is SGHRS and CDR2 is YFSETQ. The CDR3 nucleotides are TGCGCCAGCAGCCTCCAGACAGGGCGGGATGAAAAACTGTTTTTT. Translating gives CASSLQTGRDEKLFF.

The genes are TRBV2 and TRBJ1-4; 10 bases match TRBD1. Germline V gives CDR1 SNHLY, CDR2 FYNNEI. CDR3 length: 14 residues. Unmatched junction bases numbered 1, after V lost 5 bases and J lost 4 bases. The CDR3 DNA is TGTGCCAGCAGTTGGACAGGGGGTAATGAAAAACTGTTTTTT. Residues: CASSWTGGNEKLFF.

J is TRBJ1-4 and V is TRBV30; D remains ambiguous. The CDR3 loop spans 15 amino acids. Germline loops: CDR1 GTSNPN, CDR2 SVGIG (reference sequence). With 1 base removed from V and 4 bases from J, the gap between germline ends came to 13 bases. CDR3 loop: CAWSASSEYNEKLFF. The CDR3 DNA sequence: TGTGCCTGGAGTGCCAGTTCAGAGTATAATGAAAAACTGTTTTTT.

V usage is TRBV7-9 and J usage is TRBJ1-2; the match to TRBD1 covers 7 bases. The germline V gene encodes CDR1 SEHNR and CDR2 FQNEAQ (reference sequence). The CDR3 runs 15 residues. V dropped 5 bases and J dropped 2; count of bases not matched to a gene: 8. CDR3: CASSPGQALNYGYTF. The CDR3 DNA is TGTGCCAGCAGCCCAGGACAGGCGCTAAACTATGGCTACACCTTC.

The CDR3 sequence: CATRPDYGYTF. CDR3 sequence (DNA): TGTGCCACCCGACCGGACTATGGCTACACCTTC. The chain is built from TRBV28 and TRBJ1-2; D is unresolved. V was pared by 10 bases and J by 3 bases, with 9 bases between. Germline V CDR1 and CDR2: MDHEN, SYDVKM. The CDR3 consists of 11 residues.

This clone has only one observation. This sequence joins TRBV7-9 and TRBJ2-1; 11 bases match TRBD2. The germline V gene encodes CDR1 SEHNR and CDR2 FQNEAQ (reference sequence). V dropped 4 bases and J dropped 0; count of bases not matched to a gene: 5. CDR3 size: 17 residues. The CDR3 region is CASSSRTSGLSYNEQFF. The CDR3 DNA follows: TGTGCCAGCAGCTCCCGGACTAGCGGGCTCTCCTACAATGAGCAGTTCTTC.

V usage is TRBV7-9 and J usage is TRBJ1-4; D uncertain. From germline, CDR1 is SEHNR and CDR2 FQNEAQ (reference sequence). The CDR3 extends over 13 amino acids. The ends were cut back, 5 bases at V and 5 bases at J, with 9 bases in the middle. The CDR3 is CASSLRINEKLFF. The CDR3, as DNA: TGTGCCAGCAGCCTAAGAATCAATGAAAAACTGTTTTTT.

The chain uses TRBV4-1 and TRBJ2-1; 12 bases match TRBD2. The CDR3 runs 17 residues. Trimming at V came to 1 base and at J to 9 bases, leaving 10 bases not matched to a gene. Per germline, CDR1 MGHRA and CDR2 YSYEKL. CDR3 sequence: CASSQAPPSGRGVEQFF. Written as DNA, the CDR3 is TGCGCCAGCAGCCAAGCCCCCCCTAGCGGGAGGGGGGTTGAGCAGTTCTTC.

The chain combines TRBV5-8 with TRBJ1-1; D is ambiguous. The germline CDR1 and CDR2 sequences are SGHTS and YDEGEE. Trimming left V 0 bases short and J 3 bases short, with 12 bases between. This CDR3 is 15 amino acids long. CDR3 sequence: CASSLAYAGDTEAFF. CDR3 sequence (DNA): TGTGCCAGCAGCTTGGCCTATGCTGGGGACACTGAAGCTTTCTTT.

This chain connects TRBV5-1 to TRBJ1-4; possible D gene TRBD1, 6 bases. The V and J ends lost 0 bases and 6 bases respectively, with 9 bases between them. The CDR3 runs 14 residues. Germline lookup yields CDR1 SGHRS and CDR2 YFSETQ. The CDR3 loop is CASSLAAGDEKLFF. CDR3 sequence (DNA): TGCGCCAGCAGCTTGGCGGCAGGGGATGAAAAACTGTTTTTT.

This clone has a handful of counts. The CDR3 DNA reads as TGCAGCGTTGAGGTTTTAGGGGTGTTCTACGAGCAGTACTTC. Its protein is CSVEVLGVFYEQYF. The gene calls are TRBV29-1 and TRBJ2-7; tentative D call: TRBD1 (5 bases). CDR1 and CDR2 (germline): SQVTM, ANQGSEA. V gave up 3 bases and J gave up 3 bases, with 15 bases separating them. The CDR3 covers 14 residues.

This clone was seen just once. The chain is built from TRBV10-3 and TRBJ2-7; 10 nucleotides match TRBD2. CDR3 length equals 17 residues. V lost 3 bases and J lost 7; bases outside the gene matches: 15. Germline V gene lookup returns CDR1 ENHRY and CDR2 SYGVKD. The CDR3 region is CAISDNSGRAPGGEQYF. The CDR3 DNA follows: TGTGCCATCAGTGATAACAGCGGGAGGGCCCCTGGGGGGGAGCAGTACTTC.

The chain has TRBV4-2 and TRBJ2-1; 10 bases map to TRBD2. The V segment lost 0 bases and the J segment 8 bases; nucleotides outside the gene matches: 4. The CDR3 loop spans 15 amino acids. The V gene's germline CDR1 is LGHNA and CDR2 YNFKEQ. The CDR3 DNA is TGTGCCAGCAGCCAAGAAGCGGGAGGGCCCTATGAGCAGTTCTTC. Its translation is CASSQEAGGPYEQFF.

This clone was found once. This chain joins TRBV30 and TRBJ1-4; no clear D. The CDR3 contains 14 residues. V lost 0 bases and J lost 0, with 5 bases in between. Germline CDR1 is GTSNPN and CDR2 is SVGIG (reference sequence). CDR3 residues: CAWSVRATNEKLFF. The CDR3 DNA reads as TGTGCCTGGAGTGTACGGGCAACTAATGAAAAACTGTTTTTT.

V and J are TRBV28 and TRBJ2-5; D perhaps matches TRBD2 (5 bases). In germline, CDR1 is MDHEN, CDR2 SYDVKM. Between the trimmed V and J ends, which lost 8 bases and 5 bases, there was a span of 12 bases. The CDR3 has 12 residues. This chain's CDR3 is CASSGNGETQYF. In nucleotides, the CDR3 is TGTGCCAGCTCCGGGAATGGGGAGACCCAGTACTTC.

V is TRBV7-9 and J is TRBJ1-1; a possible D gene is TRBD1 (5 bases). V was trimmed by 5 bases and J by 3 bases, leaving 13 bases between them. Germline V gene sequence: CDR1 SEHNR, CDR2 FQNEAQ (reference sequence). This CDR3 is built from 14 residues. CDR3 DNA: TGTGCCAGCAGCCCCAGGGATTTGGACACTGAAGCTTTCTTT. It translates to CASSPRDLDTEAFF.

The chain carries TRBV5-4 and TRBJ2-5; 11 bases fit TRBD2. Per the germline V gene, CDR1 is SGHNT and CDR2 is YYREEE (reference sequence). The CDR3 has 16 residues. The V segment lost 0 bases and the J segment 1 base; nucleotides outside the gene matches: 2. As DNA, the CDR3 is TGTGCCAGCAGCTTGGGTAGCGGGAGGGTCCAAGAGACCCAGTACTTC. Protein sequence: CASSLGSGRVQETQYF. The full variable domain, with the rest looked up from reference TRBV5-4 and TRBJ2-5, is ETGVTQSPTHLIKTRGQQVTLRCSSQSGHNTVSWYQQALGQGPQFIFQYYREEENGRGNFPPRFSGLQFPNYSSELNVNALELDDSALYLCASSLGSGRVQETQYFGPGTRLLVL.

In its sample, this clone was seen a few times. The rearrangement joins TRBV7-3 to TRBJ2-3, with D uncertain. Trimming removed 3 bases from V and 2 bases from J, with 6 bases in between. Germline V gene data show CDR1 as SGHTA and CDR2 as FQGTGA. CDR3 length: 13 amino acids. CDR3 in amino acids: CASSLGYTDTQYF. DNA for the CDR3: TGTGCCAGCAGCTTGGGATACACAGATACGCAGTATTTT.

Only a few counts were recorded for this clone. The rearrangement uses TRBV5-1 and TRBJ1-4, with D perhaps TRBD1 (5 bases). Trimming left V 1 base short and J 4 bases short, with 11 bases between. The CDR3 runs to 15 residues. Looked up from germline, CDR1 is SGHRS and CDR2 is YFSETQ. CDR3 amino acids: CASSLPGTHNEKLFF. Written as DNA, the CDR3 is TGCGCCAGCAGCTTGCCGGGGACCCATAATGAAAAACTGTTTTTT.

Here the CDR3 reads CAWSLGRQGRLGEQYF. The CDR3, as DNA: TGTGCCTGGAGCCTGGGTCGACAGGGACGACTGGGCGAGCAGTACTTC. The rearrangement uses TRBV30 and TRBJ2-7, with 7 bases that match TRBD1. Per the germline V gene, CDR1 is GTSNPN and CDR2 is SVGIG (reference sequence). The trim removed 3 bases at V and 6 bases at J, leaving 17 bases unmatched. The CDR3 totals 16 residues.

V gene TRBV6-1 combines with J gene TRBJ2-1; TRBD2 aligns across 8 bases. Germline trimming cut 2 bases from V and 4 bases from J; bases unmatched to any gene: 4. The CDR3 sequence is 15 residues long. Germline values: CDR1 MNHNS, CDR2 SASEGT. CDR3 DNA: TGTGCCAGCAGTGAAAATCCTAGCGGGTACAATGAGCAGTTCTTC. Its translation: CASSENPSGYNEQFF.

V gene TRBV28 combines with J gene TRBJ2-1, with a possible D match to TRBD2 (5 bases). Trimming took off 10 bases at V and 10 bases at J, with 26 bases between the two ends. The germline V gene has CDR1 MDHEN and CDR2 SYDVKM. The CDR3 is made up of 15 amino acids. The CDR3 nucleotides are TGTGCCACTTCGAGTACGGGATACACTGAACAAGAGCAGTTCTTC. Its translation: CATSSTGYTEQEQFF.

A word on this clone: The junction does not match germline at one end; this may be a read error. V and J are TRBV7-7 and TRBJ1-5, with TRBD1 matching over 8 bases. Germline V gene data show CDR1 as SSHAT and CDR2 as FNYEAQ (reference sequence). CDR3 length equals 18 residues. The CDR3 sequence: CASSYRDRRLSFNQPQHF. CDR3 coding DNA: TGTGCTAGCAGCTACCGGGACAGGCGACTTTCGTTTAATCAGCCCCAGCATTTT. Complete variable domain (other parts from reference TRBV7-7 and TRBJ1-5): GAGVSQSPRYKVTKRGQDVTLRCDPISSHATLYWYQQALGQGPEFLTYFNYEAQPDKSGLPSDRFSAERPEGSISTLTIQRTEQRDSAMYRCASSYRDRRLSFNQPQHFGDGTRLSIL.

This clone occurred a few times. This rearrangement joins TRBV10-3 to TRBJ2-7; the D call may be TRBD1 or TRBD2 (5 bases each). V was pared by 11 bases and J by 1 base, with 18 bases between. The CDR3 is 14 amino acids. The germline gives CDR1 ENHRY, CDR2 SYGVKD. The CDR3 DNA is TGTGCCTCCTACGAGGGGAGAACTTCCTACGAGCAGTACTTC. Translation: CASYEGRTSYEQYF.

This sequence joins TRBV7-2 and TRBJ2-1; unclear D gene. In germline, CDR1 is SGHTA, CDR2 FQGNSA. V lost 3 bases and J lost 1, with 10 bases in between. The CDR3 sequence is 15 residues long. CDR3 sequence: CASSLTDGSYNEQFF. DNA for the CDR3: TGTGCCAGCAGCTTGACGGACGGATCCTACAATGAGCAGTTCTTC.

This clone was detected only a few times. For the CDR3, the DNA is TGTGCCAGCAGTTACAGAATGGGGGTGGGGGCTGAAGCTTTCTTT. It codes for CASSYRMGVGAEAFF. The genes are TRBV6-5 and TRBJ1-1, with a tentative D call TRBD1 (5 bases). Germline V CDR1 and CDR2: MNHEY, SVGAGI. V was cut by 2 bases and J by 6 bases, with 16 bases left in between. This CDR3 is built from 15 residues.

CDR3: CASSSDFTDTQYF. The CDR3 DNA reads TGTGCCAGCAGTTCGGACTTCACAGATACGCAGTATTTT. The rearrangement uses TRBV6-5 and TRBJ2-3; possible D gene TRBD2, 5 bases. This CDR3 comprises 13 residues. In germline, CDR1 is MNHEY, CDR2 SVGAGI. The ends were cut back, 4 bases at V and 2 bases at J, with 7 bases in the middle.